Below, 29 T cell receptor beta chains from the same sample are listed, as sequenced in a study of spatial heterogeneity in lung cancer. Whole-study results and caveats: Counts of expanded intratumoral alpha and beta TCRs tracked tumor mutation counts.

Time point indicated: sample taken at primary tumor resection. MiXCR, applied by TCRdb to the 5' RACE reads, yields one record per CDR3 protein. The sample shows some 150 distinct CDR3 sequences, roughly two fifths of them seen only once. For these TCRs, the target antigens are not known. The sequences come from lung tumor tissue, collected at surgery. The origin of the receptors is a female donor with early-stage non-small cell lung cancer.

This clonotype occurred a few times. Since the library was made to target alpha chains, this beta chain is a stray read and its abundance is not meaningful. V is TRBV28 and J is TRBJ1-2; D remains ambiguous. V shed 4 bases and J shed 3 bases, with 12 bases lying between them. Per germline, CDR1 MDHEN and CDR2 SYDVKM. The CDR3 runs to 14 residues. DNA for the CDR3: TGTGCCAGCAGTTATCAAAGTCGGGACTATGGCTACACCTTC. It translates to CASSYQSRDYGYTF.

This clonotype appeared a few times. The library was prepared for alpha chains; this beta chain is a stray read, so its frequency means little. The chain recombines TRBV28 with TRBJ1-1; D unresolved. Deletions cut 3 bases from V and 5 bases from J, with 7 bases between. The CDR3 consists of 12 residues. From germline, CDR1 is MDHEN and CDR2 SYDVKM. In DNA, the CDR3 is TGTGCCAGCAGTTTTGAGGTAACTGAAGCTTTCTTT. This sequence encodes CASSFEVTEAFF.

This clonotype was detected only a few times. Found in a library prepared for alpha chains, this beta chain is an off-target read, and its abundance has little meaning. The rearrangement joins TRBV7-9 to TRBJ2-7; 8 bases map to TRBD1. The CDR3 loop spans 14 amino acids. In germline, CDR1 is SEHNR, CDR2 FQNEAQ (reference sequence). V lost 5 bases to trimming and J lost 2 bases; unmatched junction nucleotides: 5. The CDR3 loop reads CASSPDRGPYEQYF. As DNA, the CDR3 is TGTGCCAGCAGCCCTGACAGGGGTCCCTACGAGCAGTACTTC.

This clonotype was observed a few times. In a library made to pick up alpha chains, this beta chain is a stray read with a size that means little. The chain recombines TRBV7-2 with TRBJ2-1; D possibly corresponds to TRBD1 (6 bases). The CDR3 totals 17 residues. V shed 1 base and J shed 3 bases, with 16 bases lying between them. Germline-derived CDR1 and CDR2 are SGHTA and FQGNSA. In DNA, the CDR3 is TGTGCCAGCAGCTTAGTGGGTCCAACAGGGAACTACAATGAGCAGTTCTTC. Protein: CASSLVGPTGNYNEQFF.

As for this clonotype: With the library built for alpha chains, this beta chain is off target and its frequency is not meaningful. The chain joins TRBV2 to TRBJ2-7, with D maybe TRBD2 (7 bases). The CDR3 covers 14 residues. Germline-derived CDR1 and CDR2 are SNHLY and FYNNEI. Trimming stripped 7 bases from V and 4 bases from J, with 17 bases between. The CDR3 loop reads CASTERGGLYEQYF. The DNA of the CDR3 is TGTGCCAGCACCGAGAGGGGGGGGTTATACGAGCAGTACTTC.

This clonotype was observed a single time. As an off-target read in a library built for alpha chains, this beta chain has a frequency of little significance. V usage is TRBV29-1 and J usage is TRBJ2-6; D gene ambiguous. Trimming cost V 8 bases and J 0 bases, with 11 bases left between them. The CDR3 spans 14 residues. CDR1 SQVTM and CDR2 ANQGSEA come from the germline V gene. Here the CDR3 reads CSYKSASGANVLTF. CDR3 nucleotide sequence: TGCAGCTACAAAAGCGCCTCTGGGGCCAACGTCCTGACTTTC. The full variable domain, completed using reference TRBV29-1 and TRBJ2-6, is SAVISQKPSRDICQRGTSLTIQCQVDSQVTMMFWYRQQPGQSLTLIATANQGSEATYESGFVIDKFPISRPNLTFSTLTVSNMSPEDSSIYLCSYKSASGANVLTFGAGSRLTVL.

Turning to this clonotype: This beta chain is an off-target read within a library intended for alpha chains, so its frequency means little. This rearrangement joins TRBV10-3 to TRBJ1-6; a possible D gene is TRBD1 (5 bases). Trimming took off 3 bases at V and 14 bases at J, with 11 bases between the two ends. The CDR3 loop spans 12 amino acids. CDR1 and CDR2 (germline): ENHRY, SYGVKD. The CDR3 region is CAISDAWGALHF. The CDR3 nucleotides are TGTGCCATCAGTGACGCCTGGGGGGCCCTCCACTTT.

With respect to this clonotype: Since the library was made to target alpha chains, this beta chain is a stray read and its abundance is not meaningful. V usage is TRBV2 and J usage is TRBJ1-1, with D perhaps matching TRBD1 (5 bases). From germline, CDR1 is SNHLY and CDR2 FYNNEI. This CDR3 is built from 15 residues. V lost 2 bases, J lost 3 bases, and 13 bases lay in between. In DNA, the CDR3 is TGTGCCAGCAGTGAAACAGGTGGGGGGTACACTGAAGCTTTCTTT. Protein: CASSETGGGYTEAFF.

This clonotype came up a few times. This beta chain appears as a stray read in a library generated for alpha chains; its size is not informative. This chain joins TRBV4-3 and TRBJ2-3; 9 nucleotides align to TRBD1. This CDR3 has 22 residues. Trimming removed 0 bases from V and 7 bases from J; junction bases left unmatched: 26. The germline gives CDR1 LGHNA, CDR2 YSLEER. The CDR3 here is CASSQDYSGTGSSAAPHNTQYF. CDR3 DNA: TGCGCCAGCAGCCAAGACTATTCCGGGACAGGGTCCTCCGCCGCCCCGCACAATACGCAGTATTTT.

This clonotype was counted a few times. This beta chain is an off-target read within a library intended for alpha chains, so its frequency means little. This chain uses TRBV11-2 with TRBJ2-3; TRBD2 matches 8 bases. V gave up 5 bases and J gave up 3 bases; unmatched junction bases: 4. CDR1 and CDR2 from the germline V gene are SGHAT and FQNNGV. This CDR3 has 14 amino acids. The CDR3 spells CASSPSGGTDTQYF. The CDR3 DNA follows: TGTGCCAGCAGCCCGAGCGGGGGAACAGATACGCAGTATTTT.

By its share, this clonotype is hyperexpanded. This beta chain slipped into a library made for alpha chains as a stray read, so its size is not meaningful. The genes are TRBV2 and TRBJ2-2, with TRBD2 matching over 14 bases. This CDR3 spans 17 amino acids. Germline V gene data show CDR1 as SNHLY and CDR2 as FYNNEI. The trim removed 8 bases at V and 1 base at J, leaving 6 bases unmatched. The CDR3 protein is CASYGLAGGWNTGELFF. CDR3 in DNA: TGTGCCAGCTATGGACTAGCGGGAGGATGGAACACCGGGGAGCTGTTTTTT. Full variable domain (missing parts from reference TRBV2 and TRBJ2-2): EPEVTQTPSHQVTQMGQEVILRCVPISNHLYFYWYRQILGQKVEFLVSFYNNEISEKSEIFDDQFSVERPDGSNFTLKIRSTKLEDSAMYFCASYGLAGGWNTGELFFGEGSRLTVL.

Points on this clonotype: This beta chain is off target for a library built for alpha chains, so its abundance means little. The chain employs TRBV6-6 and TRBJ2-2; no reliable D call. The V end was cut by 2 bases, the J end by 10 bases, with 5 bases between. The CDR3 runs to 11 residues. Germline CDR1 reads MNHNY; CDR2 reads SVGAGI (reference sequence). The CDR3 bases are TGTGCCAGCAGTTACGGGCAGGAGCTGTTTTTT. It yields the protein CASSYGQELFF.

To note about this clonotype: The library was built for alpha chains, so this beta chain is an off-target read and its size means little. V gene TRBV19 combines with J gene TRBJ2-2, with D hard to call. Deletions cut 6 bases from V and 0 bases from J, with 8 bases between. The CDR3 contains 14 residues. The germline V gene has CDR1 LNHDA and CDR2 SQIVND (reference sequence). CDR3 in DNA: TGTGCCAGTAGCTTTTCCGCGAACACCGGGGAGCTGTTTTTT. Translating it yields CASSFSANTGELFF.

On this clonotype: This beta chain turned up in a library designed for alpha chains; as an off-target read, its abundance says little. The V gene is TRBV20-1, the J gene TRBJ2-4; 8 bases fit TRBD2. The length of the CDR3 is 14 residues. The J segment lost 5 bases and the V segment lost 4 bases, leaving 7 bases of the junction unmatched. Germline V gives CDR1 DFQATT, CDR2 SNEGSKA (reference sequence). The CDR3 is CSAKPPGLENIQYF. The CDR3 coding sequence is TGCAGTGCTAAACCCCCGGGACTAGAAAACATTCAGTACTTC.

A word on this clonotype: This beta chain appears as a stray read in a library generated for alpha chains; its size is not informative. The chain uses TRBV2 and TRBJ2-3, with no clear D. The ends were cut back, 8 bases at V and 1 base at J, with 10 bases in the middle. The CDR3 covers 13 residues. CDR1 SNHLY and CDR2 FYNNEI come from the germline V gene. In DNA, the CDR3 is TGTGCCAGCGGGGTCGCCCGCACAGATACGCAGTATTTT. Its translation is CASGVARTDTQYF. The variable domain in full, with the rest retrieved from reference TRBV2 and TRBJ2-3, is EPEVTQTPSHQVTQMGQEVILRCVPISNHLYFYWYRQILGQKVEFLVSFYNNEISEKSEIFDDQFSVERPDGSNFTLKIRSTKLEDSAMYFCASGVARTDTQYFGPGTRLTVL.

In this sample, this clonotype turned up a few times. This beta chain represents an off-target read in a library built for alpha chains; its size is of limited meaning. CDR3 bases: TGTGCCAGCAGCTTATATAGTGAAGCTTTCTTT. Translating gives CASSLYSEAFF. V gene TRBV7-2 combines with J gene TRBJ1-1; D remains ambiguous. Trimming removed 2 bases from V and 7 bases from J, with 5 bases in between. Germline V gene lookup returns CDR1 SGHTA and CDR2 FQGNSA. This CDR3 comprises 11 residues. Full variable domain (remainder filled in from reference TRBV7-2 and TRBJ1-1): GAGVSQSPSNKVTEKGKDVELRCDPISGHTALYWYRQSLGQGLEFLIYFQGNSAPDKSGLPSDRFSAERTGGSVSTLTIQRTQQEDSAVYLCASSLYSEAFFGQGTRLTVV.

This clonotype appeared a few times. For a library built for alpha chains, this beta chain is a stray read; little rests on its size. The genes are TRBV11-2 and TRBJ2-5; no definite D call. The CDR3 runs to 12 residues. Germline CDR1 and CDR2: SGHAT and FQNNGV. V lost 5 bases, J lost 5 bases, and 9 bases lay in between. The CDR3 DNA reads as TGTGCCAGCAGCCAGGAGTCGGAGACCCAGTACTTC. It encodes CASSQESETQYF.

On this clonotype: Within a library made for alpha chains, this beta chain is off target, and its count is uninformative. This sequence joins TRBV12-3 or TRBV12-4 and TRBJ2-1, with a possible D match to TRBD2 (5 bases). V lost 1 base, J lost 4 bases, and 5 bases lay in between. This CDR3 contains 13 residues. The CDR3 DNA is TGTGCCAGCAGTTTAGGGGAGTACAATGAGCAGTTCTTC. Translated, it gives CASSLGEYNEQFF.

The table lists this clonotype with a few counts. Because the library targeted alpha chains, this beta chain is an off-target read whose size means little. This chain connects TRBV6-1 to TRBJ1-1, with D possibly matching TRBD1 (5 bases). The V end was cut by 7 bases, the J end by 0 bases, with 12 bases between. This CDR3 is 14 amino acids long. Germline CDR1 MNHNS, CDR2 SASEGT. Here the CDR3 reads CASTQTAMNTEAFF. The CDR3 nucleotides read TGTGCCAGCACCCAGACAGCAATGAACACTGAAGCTTTCTTT.

This clonotype is hyperexpanded within its sample. This beta chain is an off-target read within a library intended for alpha chains, so its frequency means little. The chain couples TRBV12-3 or TRBV12-4 to TRBJ2-4, with D hard to call. With 2 bases removed from V and 0 bases from J, the gap between germline ends came to 8 bases. This CDR3 has 15 residues. CDR3 residues: CASSLNSGAKNIQYF. The CDR3 bases are TGTGCCAGCAGTTTAAATTCCGGAGCCAAAAACATTCAGTACTTC.

This clonotype was observed once. A library prepared for alpha chains yielded this beta chain as an off-target read; its size is of little meaning. V and J are TRBV10-2 and TRBJ2-7; D perhaps matches TRBD1 (5 bases). With 4 bases removed from V and 3 bases from J, the gap between germline ends came to 10 bases. Germline CDR1 reads WSHSY; CDR2 reads SAAADI. The CDR3 spans 13 residues. The CDR3 DNA reads as TGCGCCAGCAGTGTCTCCCAGGGCTACGAGCAGTACTTC. Its translation is CASSVSQGYEQYF.

This clonotype is hyperexpanded (1% or more) within its sample. The size of this beta chain means little, since it is a stray read in a library made for alpha chains. The rearrangement joins TRBV7-8 to TRBJ2-7, with a weak D call TRBD1 (6 bases). CDR1 is SGHVS, CDR2 FQNEAQ, per germline. The CDR3 is 16 amino acids. The V end lost 0 bases, the J end lost 2 bases, and 14 bases lay between the germline ends. CDR3 protein: CASSLADPGTTYEQYF. DNA of the CDR3: TGTGCCAGCAGCTTAGCAGATCCCGGGACAACCTACGAGCAGTACTTC.

About this clonotype itself: The library was built for alpha chains, so this beta chain is an off-target read and its size means little. The chain couples TRBV20-1 to TRBJ2-7; 9 nucleotides align to TRBD2. CDR3 size: 14 residues. Germline assignment: CDR1 DFQATT and CDR2 SNEGSKA (reference sequence). Trimming cost V 4 bases and J 1 base; bases outside gene matches: 5. The CDR3 DNA follows: TGCAGTGCTATTCTAGCGGGACCGTCCTACGAGCAGTACTTC. Its translation is CSAILAGPSYEQYF.

This clonotype turned up a few times. This beta chain is off target for a library built for alpha chains, so its abundance means little. The chain carries TRBV3-1 and TRBJ2-1; no firm D call. Germline V gene data show CDR1 as LGHDT and CDR2 as YNNKEL (reference sequence). The length of the CDR3 is 14 residues. The germline V and J ends were trimmed by 0 bases and 6 bases, with 9 bases remaining between them. The CDR3 region is CASSQDRHTNEQFF. The CDR3 DNA reads as TGTGCCAGCAGCCAAGATCGCCACACCAATGAGCAGTTCTTC.

About this clonotype: This beta chain is an unintended read in a library built for alpha chains; its size means little. The chain is built from TRBV20-1 and TRBJ1-2; D is undetermined. The CDR3 is 13 residues long. V lost 5 bases and J lost 0, with 10 bases in between. From germline, CDR1 is DFQATT and CDR2 SNEGSKA (reference sequence). In DNA, the CDR3 is TGCAGTGCTCTTAAGCAGACTAACTATGGCTACACCTTC. This encodes CSALKQTNYGYTF.

Regarding this clonotype: Because this beta chain is a stray read in a library intended to capture alpha chains, its abundance should not be given much weight. The chain links TRBV5-6 to TRBJ2-3; D is possibly TRBD2 (6 bases). The CDR3 extends over 14 amino acids. Trimming took off 0 bases at V and 6 bases at J, with 11 bases between the two ends. Germline V gene sequence: CDR1 SGHDT, CDR2 YYEEEE. CDR3 sequence reads: CASSLVGTQDTQYF. CDR3 DNA: TGTGCCAGCAGCTTGGTCGGGACTCAGGATACGCAGTATTTT.

In regard to this clonotype: This beta chain slipped into a library made for alpha chains as a stray read, so its size is not meaningful. This chain connects TRBV28 to TRBJ2-1; 13 bases fit TRBD2. J lost 4 bases, V lost 5 bases, and 8 bases had no gene match. This CDR3 region has 17 residues. Germline CDR1 MDHEN, CDR2 SYDVKM. CDR3 region: CASSPGTSGVVYNEQFF. CDR3 in DNA: TGTGCCAGCAGTCCCGGGACTAGCGGGGTGGTGTACAATGAGCAGTTCTTC.

In its sample, this clonotype was seen a few times. The library was prepared for alpha chains; this beta chain is a stray read, so its frequency means little. J is TRBJ2-3 and V is TRBV28; D ambiguous. V lost 2 bases and J 5 bases, leaving 8 bases between the germline ends. The CDR3 is 13 amino acids. In germline, CDR1 is MDHEN, CDR2 SYDVKM. The CDR3 reads CASSLSHQDTQYF. CDR3 DNA sequence: TGTGCCAGCAGTTTAAGCCATCAAGATACGCAGTATTTT.

Remarks on this clonotype: At one of its ends the junction is not consistent with the germline gene, which may arise from a read error. Since it is a stray read in a library aimed at alpha chains, this beta chain has a size that is not meaningful. This chain uses TRBV12-5 with TRBJ1-6, with D uncertain. CDR1 is LGHNT, CDR2 FRNRAP, per germline. The CDR3 spans 8 residues. CDR3 nucleotides: TGCCCCAGGCCACCCCTCCACTTT. Its protein product is CPRPPLHF.